Presented here are 10 T cell receptor beta chains from one specimen sequenced in a study of control samples from healthy donors and cancer patients. Sequencing used immunoSEQ multiplex PCR; TCRdb keeps in-frame clones, though not all of them. The data contain 120,000 or so clones, about 89% of them seen just once; the ten biggest clones take up about 2.9%. Material for sequencing was blood. These receptors were taken from a man in his 60s in good health.

The table lists this clone with a few counts. The chain is built from TRBV3-1 (or the pseudogene TRBV3-2) and TRBJ1-1; 9 nucleotides match TRBD1. The germline V gene has CDR1 LGHDT and CDR2 YNNKEL (reference sequence). CDR3 length: 16 residues. The V segment lost 4 bases and the J segment 1 base; nucleotides outside the gene matches: 7. DNA of the CDR3: TGTGCCAGCAGCCGGACAGGGGAGTTGGCGAACACTGAAGCTTTCTTT. It translates to CASSRTGELANTEAFF.

The chain uses TRBV28 and TRBJ1-1; TRBD1 might be the D (6 bases). The germline V gene encodes CDR1 MDHEN and CDR2 SYDVKM. The ends were cut back, 3 bases at V and 1 base at J, with 18 bases in the middle. The CDR3 runs 17 residues. DNA for the CDR3: TGTGCCAGCAGTTTTCTGCAGGGGCCTTTGTCGAACACTGAAGCTTTCTTT. Its protein product is CASSFLQGPLSNTEAFF.

This chain joins TRBV7-3 and TRBJ2-6, with D tentatively TRBD1 (6 bases). V was trimmed by 3 bases and J by 0 bases, leaving 15 bases between them. In germline, CDR1 is SGHTA, CDR2 FQGTGA. The CDR3 totals 18 residues. The CDR3 protein is CASSFQGPDSSGANVLTF. In DNA form, the CDR3 reads TGTGCCAGCAGCTTTCAGGGGCCTGATAGCTCTGGGGCCAACGTCCTGACTTTC.

The gene calls are TRBV19 and TRBJ1-6; the D gene is possibly TRBD1 (6 bases). Trimming removed 7 bases from V and 1 base from J, with 11 bases in between. The CDR3 consists of 15 residues. Per the germline V gene, CDR1 is LNHDA and CDR2 is SQIVND (reference sequence). This CDR3 reads CASKEQGSYNSPLHF. The DNA of the CDR3 is TGTGCCAGTAAGGAACAGGGATCCTATAATTCACCCCTCCACTTT.

The rearrangement uses TRBV7-9 and TRBJ1-5; D uncertain. The length of the CDR3 is 14 residues. V dropped 10 bases and J dropped 2 bases, with 15 bases sitting between them. The germline gives CDR1 SEHNR, CDR2 FQNEAQ (reference sequence). CDR3 protein: CATSWEGGNQPQHF. CDR3 bases: TGTGCCACTTCATGGGAGGGAGGCAATCAGCCCCAGCATTTT.

This sequence joins TRBV28 and TRBJ1-6, with 9 positions matching TRBD1. Germline V gene lookup returns CDR1 MDHEN and CDR2 SYDVKM. This CDR3 spans 16 amino acids. V trimming: 6 bases; J trimming: 3 bases; junction bases outside the gene matches: 6. In DNA form, the CDR3 reads TGTGCCAGCAGACCCACAGGGGGCGGCTATAATTCACCCCTCCACTTT. It yields the protein CASRPTGGGYNSPLHF.

This chain connects TRBV10-3 to TRBJ1-3; D is undetermined. The CDR3 extends over 15 amino acids. Germline CDR1 ENHRY, CDR2 SYGVKD. Deletions cut 2 bases from V and 1 base from J, with 9 bases between. The CDR3 region has the DNA TGTGCCATCAGTGAGCAGGTTGGTTCTGGAAACACCATATATTTT. It encodes CAISEQVGSGNTIYF.

This clone turned up a few times. The chain employs TRBV7-2 and TRBJ2-7; a possible D gene is TRBD2 (5 bases). V lost 2 bases and J lost 3, with 8 bases in between. CDR3 length: 13 residues. Germline V gene data show CDR1 as SGHTA and CDR2 as FQGNSA. Written as DNA, the CDR3 is TGTGCCAGCAGCTTAAGAGGGAGCTACGAGCAGTACTTC. Protein product: CASSLRGSYEQYF.

The chain has TRBV18 and TRBJ1-2; D call uncertain. Trimming removed 5 bases from V and 5 bases from J, with 12 bases in between. Germline V lookup: CDR1 KGHSH, CDR2 LQKENI. The CDR3 length is 13 residues. The chain's CDR3 is CASSSNDGYGYTF. CDR3 in DNA: TGTGCCAGCTCATCCAACGACGGGTATGGCTACACCTTC.

The chain carries TRBV7-2 and TRBJ1-1; perhaps TRBD1 as D (6 bases). V was pared by 4 bases and J by 0 bases, with 9 bases between. This CDR3 has 14 residues. Germline V gene lookup returns CDR1 SGHTA and CDR2 FQGNSA. In nucleotides, the CDR3 is TGTGCCAGCAGCTCGACAGGATTGAACACTGAAGCTTTCTTT. Translated: CASSSTGLNTEAFF. Based on the CDR3 plus reference TRBV7-2 and TRBJ1-1, the full variable domain is GAGVSQSPSNKVTEKGKDVELRCDPISGHTALYWYRQSLGQGLEFLIYFQGNSAPDKSGLPSDRFSAERTGGSVSTLTIQRTQQEDSAVYLCASSSTGLNTEAFFGQGTRLTVV.